Listed below are T cell receptor beta chains from one sample, sequenced in a study of CD8+CD57+ T cells in acquired aplastic anemia. Each CDR3 protein is one row after TCRdb ran MiXCR on the reads. The repertoire includes over 150,000 distinct CDR3 sequences, about 50% of them detected once, and approximately 12% sits in the top ten. Sequencing was performed on sorted CD4+, CD8+, or CD8+CD57+ T cells (not recorded which) from PBMCs. The receptors were sampled from a human donor with aplastic anemia. Both conserved end residues are part of each CDR3. D genes are given only for firm matches. Size values are once, few and many counts, or a class for expanded clones, and some rows have none.

d_call	v_call	clone_size	j_call	cdr3_nt	cdr3_aa
TRBD1	TRBV2	.	TRBJ2-3	TGTGCCAGCAGTGAAGCGCTCCTCGAACGGGACAGGGGAGATACGCAGTATTTT	CASSEALLERDRGDTQYF
.	TRBV20-1	.	TRBJ2-5	TGCAGTGCTAGATGGACCCTAGAGACCCAGTACTTC	CSARWTLETQYF
.	TRBV5-1	many	TRBJ2-1	TGCGCCAGCAGCTTGGGGCAGGGGCCCAATGAGCAGTTCTTC	CASSLGQGPNEQFF
.	TRBV19	many	TRBJ2-7	TGTGCCAGTACTCCGTCCGGGACGGCAACCTACGAGCAGTACTTC	CASTPSGTATYEQYF
.	TRBV6-5	many	TRBJ1-1	TGTGCCAGCAGTTCCAGGGACCTAACTGAAGCTTTCTTT	CASSSRDLTEAFF
TRBD2	TRBV20-1	.	TRBJ2-3	TGCAGTGCTAGAGACCAGAGCGGGGGGGCGAACCCGTATTTT	CSARDQSGGANPYF
.	TRBV10-3	few	TRBJ2-1	TGTGCCATCAGTGAGTCTACCGGTGAGCAGTTCTTC	CAISESTGEQFF
TRBD1	TRBV2	.	TRBJ1-2	TGTGCCAGCAGTAAAGACAGGGTTAGCTATGGCTACACCTTC	CASSKDRVSYGYTF
.	TRBV7-9	.	TRBJ1-2	TGTGCCAGCAGCTTAAGGGACAATGGCTACACCTTC	CASSLRDNGYTF
.	TRBV5-6	many	TRBJ2-1	TGTGCCAGCACCCCTAAGGTCTACAATGAGCAGTTCTTC	CASTPKVYNEQFF
.	TRBV6-4	many	TRBJ2-2	TGTGCCAGCAGTGACTCTCAGGACCCAGGGAGGGAGCTGTTTTTT	CASSDSQDPGRELFF
TRBD1	TRBV5-4	.	TRBJ1-2	TGTGCCAGCAGCCTATGGACAGGGACCGGCGGCTACACCTTC	CASSLWTGTGGYTF
TRBD1	TRBV29-1	.	TRBJ2-1	TGCAGCGCTCCGGGACAGGGAACCAATGAGCAGTTCTTC	CSAPGQGTNEQFF
.	TRBV5-1	.	TRBJ1-6	TGCGCCAGCAGCTTGGGGGACCGTAATTCACCCCTCCACTTT	CASSLGDRNSPLHF
.	TRBV7-2	once	TRBJ2-5	TGTGCCCGCAGCTTACTAAATTCCCAGTACTTC	CARSLLNSQYF
TRBD2	TRBV6-2/TRBV6-3	.	TRBJ2-3	TGTGCCAGCAGTTTCAGCGGGGGTAGCACAGATACGCAGTATTTT	CASSFSGGSTDTQYF
TRBD1	TRBV10-3	once	TRBJ1-2	TGTGCCATCAGCTCCATACAGGGGGCAGATGGCTACACCTTC	CAISSIQGADGYTF
TRBD1	TRBV5-4	.	TRBJ1-1	TGTGCCAGCAGCTTGGACGACAGGGAAGCTTTATTT	CASSLDDREALF